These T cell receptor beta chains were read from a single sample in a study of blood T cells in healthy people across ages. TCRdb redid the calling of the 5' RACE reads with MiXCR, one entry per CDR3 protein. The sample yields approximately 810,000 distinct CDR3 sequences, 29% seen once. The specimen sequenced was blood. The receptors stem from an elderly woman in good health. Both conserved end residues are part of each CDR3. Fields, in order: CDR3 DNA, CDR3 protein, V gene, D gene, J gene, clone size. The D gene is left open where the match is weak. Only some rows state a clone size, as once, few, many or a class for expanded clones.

CDR3nt: TGTGCCAGCAGCAGGTCGGGACAGCAAGAGACCCAGTACTTC
CDR3aa: CASSRSGQQETQYF
v_gene: TRBV7-9
d_gene: TRBD1
j_gene: TRBJ2-5
abundance: many

CDR3nt: TGTGCCAGCAGCGCGACAGGGCTCTATAATTCACCCCTCCACTTT
CDR3aa: CASSATGLYNSPLHF
v_gene: TRBV7-2
d_gene: TRBD1
j_gene: TRBJ1-6
abundance: few

CDR3nt: TGCGCCAGCAGCTTGGAACGACAGGGGGTCTCCTATAATTCACCCCTCCACTTT
CDR3aa: CASSLERQGVSYNSPLHF
v_gene: TRBV5-1
d_gene: TRBD1
j_gene: TRBJ1-6
abundance: NA

CDR3nt: TGTGCCAGCAGTTTAGCGCTGATTGGTATAGGGACCAAAGGGTACTTC
CDR3aa: CASSLALIGIGTKGYF
v_gene: TRBV12-3/TRBV12-4
d_gene: NA
j_gene: TRBJ2-1
abundance: NA

CDR3nt: TGCGCCAGCAGCTTGGAGGAAGCCTACGAGCAGTACTTC
CDR3aa: CASSLEEAYEQYF
v_gene: TRBV5-1
d_gene: NA
j_gene: TRBJ2-7
abundance: many

CDR3nt: TGTGCCTGCGCCCTACAGGGGCGGGGTGGCTACACCTTC
CDR3aa: CACALQGRGGYTF
v_gene: TRBV30
d_gene: TRBD1
j_gene: TRBJ1-2
abundance: NA

CDR3nt: TGCAGCGTTGATAGACAGCACTATGGCTACACCTTC
CDR3aa: CSVDRQHYGYTF
v_gene: TRBV29-1
d_gene: NA
j_gene: TRBJ1-2
abundance: many

CDR3nt: TGTGCCAGCAGTGAATACCGGGACTACGGCATTCAGTTCTTC
CDR3aa: CASSEYRDYGIQFF
v_gene: TRBV25-1
d_gene: TRBD2
j_gene: TRBJ2-1
abundance: many

CDR3nt: TGTGCCACCAGTGAGGGAGGGGGCGGTCAGCCCCAGCATTTT
CDR3aa: CATSEGGGGQPQHF
v_gene: TRBV24-1
d_gene: TRBD1
j_gene: TRBJ1-5
abundance: many

CDR3nt: TGCGCCAGCAGCTTGAAGAGCAGGCTGAGGTCCTACAATGAGCAGTTCTTC
CDR3aa: CASSLKSRLRSYNEQFF
v_gene: TRBV5-1
d_gene: NA
j_gene: TRBJ2-1
abundance: NA

CDR3nt: TGTGCCAGCAGCCAAGCAGGTATCCAAGAGACCCAGTACTTC
CDR3aa: CASSQAGIQETQYF
v_gene: TRBV3-1
d_gene: NA
j_gene: TRBJ2-5
abundance: many

CDR3nt: TGTGCCAGCACTGATGCGAGGGGGCCAAGGGTTTACGAGCAGTACTTC
CDR3aa: CASTDARGPRVYEQYF
v_gene: TRBV12-3/TRBV12-4
d_gene: TRBD1
j_gene: TRBJ2-7
abundance: many

CDR3nt: TGCAGTGCCAGAACAAACACCATATATTTT
CDR3aa: CSARTNTIYF
v_gene: TRBV20-1
d_gene: NA
j_gene: TRBJ1-3
abundance: NA

CDR3nt: TGTGCCACCAGTGAAGTGGTGGCAGGGGGCGAGCAGTACTTC
CDR3aa: CATSEVVAGGEQYF
v_gene: TRBV10-3
d_gene: TRBD1
j_gene: TRBJ2-7
abundance: few

CDR3nt: TGTGCCAGCAGCCAAGAATGGCCGCCGGTGAACACTGAAGCTTTCTTT
CDR3aa: CASSQEWPPVNTEAFF
v_gene: TRBV3-1
d_gene: NA
j_gene: TRBJ1-1
abundance: NA

CDR3nt: TGTGCCAGCAGCCCCCTGCGTCGGGGGAACACCGGGGAGCTGTTTTTT
CDR3aa: CASSPLRRGNTGELFF
v_gene: TRBV7-9
d_gene: NA
j_gene: TRBJ2-2
abundance: few

CDR3nt: TGTGCCAGCAGCCCGCCGGGACAGGGTAATGGCTACACCTTC
CDR3aa: CASSPPGQGNGYTF
v_gene: TRBV3-1
d_gene: TRBD1
j_gene: TRBJ1-2
abundance: many

CDR3nt: TGTGCCAGCAGTTTATCTGTGGTTCCGAACACTGAAGCTTTCTTT
CDR3aa: CASSLSVVPNTEAFF
v_gene: TRBV12-3/TRBV12-4
d_gene: NA
j_gene: TRBJ1-1
abundance: many

CDR3nt: TGTGCCAGCAGCTTAAGCAGGACACAAAACTATGGCTACACCTTC
CDR3aa: CASSLSRTQNYGYTF
v_gene: TRBV7-2
d_gene: NA
j_gene: TRBJ1-2
abundance: many

CDR3nt: TGTGCCAGCAGTTTAACCCTAGGCCGCCGGGACAGGGCGGTCTACGAGCAGTACTTC
CDR3aa: CASSLTLGRRDRAVYEQYF
v_gene: TRBV27
d_gene: TRBD1
j_gene: TRBJ2-7
abundance: many

CDR3nt: TGTGCCAGTAGTATAGTCTCCCAGGGAGCCAAAAACATTCAGTACTTC
CDR3aa: CASSIVSQGAKNIQYF
v_gene: TRBV19
d_gene: NA
j_gene: TRBJ2-4
abundance: NA

CDR3nt: TGCGCCAGCAGTGAGCCGAATTTAGGGGGCGGCAATCAGCCCCAGCATTTT
CDR3aa: CASSEPNLGGGNQPQHF
v_gene: TRBV10-2
d_gene: TRBD1
j_gene: TRBJ1-5
abundance: few

CDR3nt: TGTGCCAGCAGGGTGACAGGATCCTACGAGCAGTACTTC
CDR3aa: CASRVTGSYEQYF
v_gene: TRBV2
d_gene: NA
j_gene: TRBJ2-7
abundance: many

CDR3nt: TGTGCCAGCAGACCGCAAGCAGATGTGCAGTATTTT
CDR3aa: CASRPQADVQYF
v_gene: TRBV12-3/TRBV12-4
d_gene: NA
j_gene: TRBJ2-3
abundance: NA

CDR3nt: TGCGCCAGCAGCCTTTTAGTGGGGGGTCAAGAGACCCAGTACTTC
CDR3aa: CASSLLVGGQETQYF
v_gene: TRBV5-1
d_gene: NA
j_gene: TRBJ2-5
abundance: many

CDR3nt: TGTGCCAGCAGTGACTGGACAGGGGACTACGAGCAGTACTTC
CDR3aa: CASSDWTGDYEQYF
v_gene: TRBV6-1
d_gene: TRBD1
j_gene: TRBJ2-7
abundance: many

CDR3nt: TGTGCCGTGGGACTAGGTAGCACAGATACGCAGTATTTT
CDR3aa: CAVGLGSTDTQYF
v_gene: TRBV10-3
d_gene: TRBD2
j_gene: TRBJ2-3
abundance: NA

CDR3nt: TGTGCCAGCAGCCCCTACGGGGGAGGGGGGCGCGACTATGGCTACACCTTC
CDR3aa: CASSPYGGGGRDYGYTF
v_gene: TRBV7-2
d_gene: NA
j_gene: TRBJ1-2
abundance: many

CDR3nt: TGTGCCAGCACGGGACAGGGGAGGGATCAGCCCCAGCATTTT
CDR3aa: CASTGQGRDQPQHF
v_gene: TRBV12-3/TRBV12-4
d_gene: TRBD1
j_gene: TRBJ1-5
abundance: NA

CDR3nt: TGCAGTGCTCGTTTCAGCGGGGGGGCGGGTGAGCAGTTCTTC
CDR3aa: CSARFSGGAGEQFF
v_gene: TRBV20-1
d_gene: TRBD2
j_gene: TRBJ2-1
abundance: NA

CDR3nt: TGTGCCAGCTTTGACAGCTTCAACTACAATGAGCAGTTCTTC
CDR3aa: CASFDSFNYNEQFF
v_gene: TRBV18
d_gene: NA
j_gene: TRBJ2-1
abundance: many

CDR3nt: TGTGCCAGCAGTTTAGGCTATTCACCCCTCCACTTT
CDR3aa: CASSLGYSPLHF
v_gene: TRBV12-3/TRBV12-4
d_gene: NA
j_gene: TRBJ1-6
abundance: many

CDR3nt: TGTGCCAGCAGTGAAGTAGGCTCGGGCACAGATACGCAGTATTTT
CDR3aa: CASSEVGSGTDTQYF
v_gene: TRBV2
d_gene: NA
j_gene: TRBJ2-3
abundance: NA

CDR3nt: TGTGCCTGGAGTGTCGGGGATCAGGTACACGAGCAGTACTTC
CDR3aa: CAWSVGDQVHEQYF
v_gene: TRBV30
d_gene: NA
j_gene: TRBJ2-7
abundance: NA

CDR3nt: TGTGCCAGCAGTGAAGGGACTAGCGGGGCCTCCTACAATGAGCAGTTCTTC
CDR3aa: CASSEGTSGASYNEQFF
v_gene: TRBV6-1
d_gene: TRBD2
j_gene: TRBJ2-1
abundance: many